The 10 T cell receptor beta chains in this list originate from one sample, sequenced in a study of cytomegalovirus exposure and HLA in healthy donors. This PCR relied on a set of 60 Vbeta primers and 13 Jbeta primers. Produced via immunoSEQ multiplex PCR; TCRdb's table is partial and in-frame only. The sample holds fewer than 45,000 clones, approximately 80% seen once. Sequencing was carried out using PBMCs. Source of these receptors: a male donor in good health and CMV-seronegative.

This clone was recorded a few times. The J gene is TRBJ2-7, the V gene TRBV5-6; maybe TRBD1 (5 bases). Germline V gene data show CDR1 as SGHDT and CDR2 as YYEEEE. The CDR3 extends over 14 amino acids. V lost 0 bases to trimming and J lost 5 bases, with 12 bases between them. The CDR3 reads CASSLGQGIHEQYF. CDR3 coding DNA: TGTGCCAGCAGCTTGGGGCAGGGAATCCACGAGCAGTACTTC.

The V and J genes are TRBV6-1 and TRBJ1-1; D possibly corresponds to TRBD1 (5 bases). This CDR3 contains 15 residues. The germline V gene has CDR1 MNHNS and CDR2 SASEGT. The V gene lost 3 bases and the J gene lost 4 bases, with 15 bases spanning the gap. The CDR3 sequence is CASSEEEGMATEAFF. The CDR3 nucleotides read TGTGCCAGCAGTGAGGAGGAGGGGATGGCCACTGAAGCTTTCTTT.

V gene TRBV18 combines with J gene TRBJ2-5; 7 bases align to TRBD1. V was pared by 5 bases and J by 1 base, with 1 base of the junction left unmatched. This CDR3 comprises 13 residues. CDR1 KGHSH and CDR2 LQKENI come from the germline V gene. For the CDR3, the DNA is TGTGCCAGCTCAAGGGACAGCCAAGAGACCCAGTACTTC. This sequence encodes CASSRDSQETQYF.

A single count supports this clone. The chain recombines TRBV5-1 with TRBJ1-4; TRBD1 agrees at 7 bases. CDR3 length: 15 amino acids. V shed 4 bases, J shed 5 bases, and the junction held 8 bases outside the gene matches. Germline CDR1 is SGHRS and CDR2 is YFSETQ. The CDR3, as DNA: TGCGCCAGCAGCACCAGACCGACAGGGAATGAAAAACTGTTTTTT. This gives the protein CASSTRPTGNEKLFF.

The chain carries TRBV19 and TRBJ2-1, with a possible D match to TRBD1 (5 bases). The CDR3 runs to 15 residues. Germline assignment: CDR1 LNHDA and CDR2 SQIVND (reference sequence). The germline V and J ends were trimmed by 1 base and 0 bases, with 7 bases remaining between them. The CDR3 bases are TGTGCCAGTAGTATAGGAGACAGCTCCTACAATGAGCAGTTCTTC. It codes for CASSIGDSSYNEQFF.

This chain uses TRBV4-1 with TRBJ1-5, with TRBD1 matching 10 bases. Germline CDR1 MGHRA, CDR2 YSYEKL. V lost 4 bases and J lost 2; bases outside the gene matches: 20. CDR3 length equals 21 residues. The CDR3 protein is CASSPDRHRTGGRSRNQPQHF. DNA of the CDR3: TGCGCCAGCAGCCCAGATAGGCACCGGACAGGGGGACGTTCTCGCAATCAGCCCCAGCATTTT.

The chain recombines TRBV27 with TRBJ1-1; TRBD1 agrees at 12 bases. Unmatched junction bases numbered 14, after V lost 5 bases and J lost 7 bases. Germline CDR1 and CDR2: MNHEY and SMNVEV (reference sequence). The CDR3 runs 17 residues. This CDR3 is CASSLNPGQGALGEAFF. The CDR3 nucleotides are TGTGCCAGCAGTCTAAATCCGGGACAGGGGGCTTTAGGTGAAGCTTTCTTT.

This CDR3 is CAWSGQNIYGYTF. In DNA, the CDR3 is TGTGCCTGGAGCGGACAAAACATCTATGGCTACACCTTC. This sequence joins TRBV30 and TRBJ1-2; a possible D gene is TRBD1 (5 bases). CDR1 is GTSNPN and CDR2 is SVGIG in the germline V gene (reference sequence). V lost 3 bases to trimming and J lost 4 bases, with 12 bases between them. The length of the CDR3 is 13 residues.

The gene calls are TRBV19 and TRBJ1-2; 10 bases map to TRBD1. The CDR3 length is 14 residues. The trim removed 10 bases at V and 3 bases at J, leaving 8 bases unmatched. Germline V CDR1 and CDR2: LNHDA, SQIVND (reference sequence). The CDR3 DNA sequence: TGTGCCACTCAGGACAGGGGGTTCCACTATGGCTACACCTTC. Its translation is CATQDRGFHYGYTF.

The chain employs TRBV9 and TRBJ1-1; TRBD1 matches 8 bases. Germline V gene sequence: CDR1 SGDLS, CDR2 YYNGEE. This CDR3 is 14 amino acids long. V lost 0 bases to trimming and J lost 5 bases; unmatched junction nucleotides: 3. The DNA of the CDR3 is TGTGCCAGCAGCGTAGCAGGGGGCAGGACTGAAGCTTTCTTT. This translates into CASSVAGGRTEAFF.